The 24 T cell receptor delta chains presented below share a single source sample, sequenced in a study of γδ T cells in repeated Plasmodium falciparum infection. Gammadelta T cells were flow-sorted from PBMC into Vgamma9/Vdelta2+ and Vdelta2-negative populations for bulk analysis. TCRdb re-analyzed the multiplex PCR reads via CATT. Here the sample spans roughly 48,000 delta-chain clones, roughly 1.6% being singletons. The sample was gamma-delta T cells from blood. The source of these receptors is a pool of human donors (malaria-infected and uninfected, not separated).

This clone was recorded many times. J is TRDJ1 and V is TRDV2; 12 positions match TRDD3. TCRdb carries no J gene annotation; the J gene was assigned here by matching the DNA with germline. The CDR3 sequence is 22 residues long. In germline, CDR1 is GEAIGNYY, CDR2 EKD. V lost 0 bases to trimming and J lost 0 bases; unmatched junction nucleotides: 19. CDR3 DNA sequence: TGTGCCTGTGACACCGTTCGTACTGGGGGATACCCGCGATACATGTACACCGATAAACTCATCTTT. This encodes CACDTVRTGGYPRYMYTDKLIF.

This clone was observed a handful of times. This likely came from a read error, as a far larger clone is one base away. The chain has TRDV1 and TRDJ1; D gene uncertain. Since TCRdb gives no J gene, matching the DNA to germline was used here to assign it. Germline V gene lookup returns CDR1 TSWWSYY and CDR2 QGS. Trimming removed 3 bases at V and 0 bases at J, with 26 bases between. The CDR3 has 20 residues. For the CDR3, the DNA is TGTGCTCTTGGGGAGCATATACTAACCCGCGATTATATGTACACCGATAAACTCATCTTT. As protein: CALGEHILTRDYMYTDKLIF.

This clone has only a few counts. This DNA's translation and the protein TCRdb lists, from a much larger clone, do not match at residue 14, likely due to a read error; the protein shown is translated from the DNA. V and J are TRDV1 and TRDJ1; D tentatively fits TRDD2 or TRDD3 (7 bases each). The J gene, left out of TCRdb, was set here by checking the DNA against germline. V lost 0 bases to trimming and J lost 0 bases, with 26 bases between them. The CDR3 totals 21 residues. The germline CDR1 and CDR2 sequences are TSWWSYY and QGS. In DNA form, the CDR3 reads TGTGCTCTTGGGGAACTAGGGTTTCCTTCCTTCCTGGGGGTTTACACCGATAAACTCATCTTT. This encodes CALGELGFPSFLGVYTDKLIF.

With respect to this clone: TCRdb's listed protein matches a much larger clone and diverges from this DNA's translation at residue 4, likely through a read error; the protein shown comes from the DNA. The chain links TRDV1 to TRDJ1; TRDD3 matches at 7 bases. CDR3 length: 16 residues. In germline, CDR1 is TSWWSYY, CDR2 QGS. The V gene end was trimmed by 8 bases and the J gene end by 0 bases; junction bases not matched to a gene: 12. CDR3 nucleotides: TGTGCTCTTAGCCCCCTGGGGGTTGAGCACACCGATAAACTCATCTTT. This sequence encodes CALSPLGVEHTDKLIF.

There are a few counts of this clone. TCRdb's listed protein matches a much larger clone and diverges from this DNA's translation at residue 6, likely through a read error; the protein shown comes from the DNA. The rearrangement joins TRDV1 to TRDJ1; weak D call: TRDD3 (5 bases). TCRdb leaves out the J gene; it was filled in here by matching the DNA to germline. V lost 6 bases and J lost 2, with 22 bases in between. From germline, CDR1 is TSWWSYY and CDR2 QGS. This CDR3 has 17 amino acids. DNA of the CDR3: TGTGCTCTTGGAGATTCCCCGTCCTCCTGGGAAACCGATAAACTCATCTTT. Translating gives CALGDSPSSWETDKLIF.

As to this clone: A far larger clone is a single base away, which makes a read error likely. This same CDR3 is encoded by further DNA sequences in the sample. The chain is built from TRDV1 and TRDJ1, with 8 positions matching TRDD3. TCRdb records no J gene; here it was assigned by comparing the DNA to germline. Germline V gene sequence: CDR1 TSWWSYY, CDR2 QGS. Trimming cost V 7 bases and J 5 bases; bases outside gene matches: 9. This CDR3 is built from 14 residues. CDR3 nucleotides: TGTGCTCTTGAGCGAACTGGGGGCCCTGATAAACTCATCTTT. Amino acids: CALERTGGPDKLIF.

As for this clone: Given a far larger clone just one base away, this is likely a sequencing read error. The same CDR3 arises from other DNA sequences in this sample as well. The gene calls are TRDV2 and TRDJ1; the D gene is possibly TRDD3 (6 bases). Because TCRdb records no J gene, it was assigned here through a match of the DNA to germline. Per the germline V gene, CDR1 is GEAIGNYY and CDR2 is EKD. V was cut by 1 base and J by 2 bases, with 13 bases left in between. This CDR3 is 15 amino acids long. In DNA, the CDR3 is TGTGCCTGTGACACTCTGGGGCTAAAAACCGATAAACTCATCTTT. Translation gives CACDTLGLKTDKLIF.

A remark on this clone: The protein held in TCRdb is that of a much larger clone and does not match this DNA's translation at residue 21, likely because of a read error; the protein shown is translated from the DNA. With the J gene uncalled, the V gene is TRDV1; TRDD3 reflects the table's D call only, with no check against the DNA. CDR3 length equals 23 residues. Germline CDR1 and CDR2: TSWWSYY and QGS. The CDR3 DNA is TGTGCTCTTGGGAGAAGGGTAGTTACCCGAAAACTGGGGGATACTCCCAGTACCGATAAACCCATCTTT. It yields the protein CALGRRVVTRKLGDTPSTDKPIF.

About this clone: A read error likely explains why the TCRdb protein, taken from a much larger clone, differs from this DNA's translation at residue 14; the protein shown is translated from the DNA. The V and J genes are TRDV1 and TRDJ1, with 9 bases identical to TRDD2. The CDR3 sequence is 21 residues long. Germline V CDR1 and CDR2: TSWWSYY, QGS. V was pared by 3 bases and J by 0 bases, with 20 bases of the junction left unmatched. The CDR3 loop is CALGDPPFLREIRRYTDKLIF. The DNA for the CDR3 is TGTGCTCTTGGGGACCCTCCCTTCCTACGAGAGATACGCAGGTACACCGATAAACTCATCTTT.

This clone was recorded a few times. The protein given by TCRdb reflects a much larger clone and differs at residue 12 from this DNA's translation, likely from a read error; the protein shown is the DNA's translation. The gene calls are TRDV1 and TRDJ1, with D tentatively TRDD3 (5 bases). The J gene was missing in TCRdb and was found by matching the end of the DNA to germline. CDR3 length: 17 residues. Deletions cut 0 bases from V and 8 bases from J, with 22 bases between. CDR1 and CDR2 (germline): TSWWSYY, QGS. CDR3 region: CALGELERAGEARKLIF. DNA of the CDR3: TGTGCTCTTGGGGAACTTGAAAGAGCCGGGGAAGCAAGAAAACTCATCTTT.

The sample holds a few counts of this clone. This DNA translates differently at residue 12 from the TCRdb protein, which is that of a much larger clone; a read error is likely, and the protein shown is the DNA's own translation. The chain uses TRDV2 and TRDJ1, with 10 positions matching TRDD3. The J gene was missing in TCRdb and was found by matching the end of the DNA to germline. This CDR3 has 17 amino acids. Germline CDR1 GEAIGNYY, CDR2 EKD. J lost 4 bases, V lost 2 bases, and 12 bases had no gene match. CDR3 DNA: TGTGCCTGTGACATCTTGGGGGATACTTCTTCCAACGATAAACTCATCTTT. It specifies CACDILGDTSSNDKLIF.

This clone has just a few counts. This DNA translates differently at residue 6 from the TCRdb protein, which is that of a much larger clone; a read error is likely, and the protein shown is the DNA's own translation. V is TRDV1 and J is TRDJ1, with D possibly being TRDD2 or TRDD3 (5 bases each). V dropped 1 base and J dropped 3 bases, with 24 bases sitting between them. The V gene's germline CDR1 is TSWWSYY and CDR2 QGS. The length of the CDR3 is 19 residues. This CDR3 is CALGERRAYPGRKADKLIF. Written as DNA, the CDR3 is TGTGCTCTTGGGGAACGCAGGGCCTACCCGGGGAGAAAGGCCGATAAACTCATCTTT.

In the case of this clone: This clone may be a read error of a much larger clone one base away. Distinct nucleotide sequences in the sample also encode this CDR3. The chain employs TRDV2 and TRDJ1, with TRDD3 matching over 11 bases. CDR3 size: 16 residues. CDR1 is GEAIGNYY, CDR2 EKD, per germline. This chain's CDR3 is CACDTLAGGYPDKLIF. CDR3 sequence (DNA): TGTGCCTGCGACACCTTAGCTGGGGGATACCCGGATAAACTCATCTTT.

There are a few counts of this clone. TCRdb has a much larger clone's protein, which differs at residue 9 from the translation of this DNA, likely because of a read error; what is shown is the protein translated from the DNA. This chain connects TRDV1 to TRDJ1; no definite D call. Here the J gene came from matching the DNA to germline, since TCRdb omits it. CDR1 is TSWWSYY and CDR2 is QGS in the germline V gene. Between the trimmed V and J ends, which lost 1 base and 8 bases, there was a span of 8 bases. The CDR3 totals 12 residues. The CDR3 DNA sequence: TGTGCTCTTGGGGAACCCCGAGGCAAACTCATCTTT. It encodes CALGEPRGKLIF.

This clone was found a few times. A much more abundant neighbour one base away suggests this may be a read error. This CDR3 is also generated by other DNA sequences in the sample. The chain recombines TRDV1 with TRDJ1; 7 nucleotides match TRDD3. No J segment appears in TCRdb, so it was assigned here by matching the sequence to germline. Germline loops: CDR1 TSWWSYY, CDR2 QGS. The CDR3 has 16 amino acids. The V and J ends lost 1 base and 8 bases, in that order; junction bases with no gene match: 13. CDR3 protein: CALGEHSYWGLRKLIF. The CDR3 DNA is TGTGCTCTTGGGGAACATTCATACTGGGGATTAAGGAAACTCATCTTT.

This clone was detected a few times. A read error is the likely source, as a far larger clone sits one nucleotide away. Distinct nucleotide sequences in the sample also encode this CDR3. The chain carries TRDV2 and TRDJ1, with TRDD3 as a possible D gene (5 bases). No J gene is reported in TCRdb; it was inferred here by comparing the DNA with germline. V lost 1 base to trimming and J lost 2 bases, with 31 bases between them. CDR1 GEAIGNYY and CDR2 EKD come from the germline V gene. The CDR3 consists of 21 residues. CDR3 loop: CACDTYREEEDIRGYTDKLIF. As DNA, the CDR3 is TGTGCCTGTGACACATATCGGGAAGAAGAGGATATCCGGGGGTATACCGATAAACTCATCTTT.

The sample holds many counts of this clone. TCRdb gives a protein that differs at residue 5 from what the DNA encodes, so the protein here is translated from the DNA. The chain combines TRDV1 with TRDJ1; D is ambiguous. The V gene's germline CDR1 is TSWWSYY and CDR2 QGS. This CDR3 is 16 amino acids long. Trimming pared 5 bases from V and 0 bases from J, leaving 16 bases between. DNA for the CDR3: TGTGCTCTTGGGACGGAAAGTGTTAAGTACACCGATAAACTCATCTTT. Amino acids: CALGTESVKYTDKLIF.

This clone occurred a few times. This DNA's translation differs at residue 10 from TCRdb's protein, which comes from a much larger clone; a read error is likely, and the protein shown is translated from the DNA. The chain couples TRDV1 to TRDJ1, with 7 bases matching TRDD3. Since TCRdb gives no J gene, matching the DNA to germline was used here to assign it. This CDR3 contains 18 residues. Per the germline V gene, CDR1 is TSWWSYY and CDR2 is QGS. V lost 2 bases, J lost 0 bases, and 12 bases stayed unmatched. In DNA form, the CDR3 reads TGTGCTCTTGGGGAAGTGGCTCTGGGGGGTACCGACACCGATAAACTCATCTTT. Translated: CALGEVALGGTDTDKLIF.

This clone was observed a few times. TCRdb's protein for this DNA is that of a much larger clone and differs from the translation at residue 12, likely a read error; the protein shown is the DNA translation. The chain uses TRDV1 and TRDJ1; 8 bases agree with TRDD3. V shed 0 bases and J 7 bases; nucleotides not matched to a gene: 25. In germline, CDR1 is TSWWSYY, CDR2 QGS. This CDR3 is 21 amino acids long. DNA of the CDR3: TGTGCTCTTGGGGAACTTTTCCTTCTGGATGCCTTGGGGATACAGGTCGGTAAACTCATCTTT. It specifies CALGELFLLDALGIQVGKLIF.

This clone was observed a handful of times. This DNA's translation differs at residue 9 from TCRdb's protein, which comes from a much larger clone; a read error is likely, and the protein shown is translated from the DNA. The CDR3 protein is CALGEKAIRGEIYTDKLIF. Written as DNA, the CDR3 is TGTGCTCTTGGGGAAAAGGCGATACGGGGGGAGATATACACCGATAAACTCATCTTT. V and J are TRDV1 and TRDJ1; D might be TRDD3 (6 bases). Since TCRdb gives no J gene, matching the DNA to germline was used here to assign it. This CDR3 spans 19 amino acids. Deletions cut 2 bases from V and 0 bases from J, with 22 bases between. Germline lookup yields CDR1 TSWWSYY and CDR2 QGS.

In its sample, this clone was seen many times. Other DNA sequences within the sample encode an identical CDR3. J is TRDJ1 and V is TRDV1; 9 nucleotides align to TRDD3. J was trimmed by 0 bases and V by 1 base; bases with no gene match: 12. CDR1 and CDR2 from the germline V gene are TSWWSYY and QGS. This CDR3 is built from 19 residues. The CDR3 nucleotides read TGTGCTCTTGGGGAACGTAGCTACTGGGGGACCTTGTACACCGATAAACTCATCTTT. Translated, it gives CALGERSYWGTLYTDKLIF.

Regarding this clone: The mismatch at residue 8 between this DNA's translation and the TCRdb protein of a much larger clone likely reflects a read error; the protein shown is translated from the DNA. The chain recombines TRDV2 with TRDJ1; D remains unclear. TCRdb does not report a J gene; here it was assigned by matching the DNA to germline references. The CDR3 length is 16 residues. V was pared by 3 bases and J by 0 bases, with 16 bases between. Germline CDR1 and CDR2: GEAIGNYY and EKD. In nucleotides, the CDR3 is TGTGCCTGTGACTCCCTTACTAGGGGTTACACCGATAAACTCATCTTT. This translates into CACDSLTRGYTDKLIF.

Notes on this clone: A read error likely explains why the TCRdb protein, taken from a much larger clone, differs from this DNA's translation at residue 15; the protein shown is translated from the DNA. The V gene was identified as TRDV2, while no J gene was called; the D call TRDD3 from the table was never checked on the DNA. CDR1 is GEAIGNYY, CDR2 EKD, per germline. There are 17 residues in the CDR3. The DNA of the CDR3 is TGTGCCTGTGACACTGGGGGGGATTACCGGTACACCGATAAACCCATCTTT. This encodes CACDTGGDYRYTDKPIF.

There are a few counts of this clone. A far larger clone is one nucleotide away, so this likely arose from a read error. This specimen includes other DNA sequences encoding the same CDR3. No call exists for the J gene, whereas the V gene is TRDV1. The CDR3 covers 17 residues. Looked up from germline, CDR1 is TSWWSYY and CDR2 is QGS. The CDR3 here is CALRWVSTKKYTDKLIF. In nucleotides, the CDR3 is TGTGCTCTCCGGTGGGTGTCCACGAAAAAGTACACCGATAAGCTCATCTTT.